The 30 T cell receptor beta chains below come from one sample, sequenced in a study of cytomegalovirus exposure and HLA in healthy donors. 60 Vbeta and 13 Jbeta primers were used in PCR. The protocol was immunoSEQ multiplex PCR, while the TCRdb copy is restricted to in-frame clones and leaves out a portion. Among more than 90,000 clones, 81% were seen once, and the ten largest hold approximately 4%. Sequenced material: PBMCs. All receptors derive from a woman between 65 and 79 years old in good health and CMV-seropositive.

The genes are TRBV19 and TRBJ2-1, with 7 bases fitting TRBD2. The CDR3 sequence is 14 residues long. Looked up from germline, CDR1 is LNHDA and CDR2 is SQIVND (reference sequence). Trimming took 4 bases from V and 4 from J; bases not matched to a gene: 4. The CDR3 reads CASSNAGGYNEQFF. CDR3 bases: TGTGCCAGTAGTAACGCCGGGGGGTACAATGAGCAGTTCTTC.

The rearrangement joins TRBV7-2 to TRBJ2-5; TRBD1 matches 10 bases. From germline, CDR1 is SGHTA and CDR2 FQGNSA. The CDR3 is made up of 15 amino acids. V trimming: 5 bases; J trimming: 3 bases; junction bases outside the gene matches: 6. The CDR3 nucleotides read TGTGCCAGCAGCCGTCGACAGGGGGCGGAAGAGACCCAGTACTTC. This codes for CASSRRQGAEETQYF.

The chain joins TRBV11-2 to TRBJ2-7; possible D gene TRBD1, 5 bases. Germline loops: CDR1 SGHAT, CDR2 FQNNGV. The ends were cut back, 5 bases at V and 4 bases at J, with 21 bases in the middle. The CDR3 covers 16 residues. The CDR3 protein is CASSPTFNRWAYEQYF. In DNA form, the CDR3 reads TGTGCCAGCAGCCCCACCTTTAACAGGTGGGCGTACGAGCAGTACTTC.

Worth noting for this clone: Other nucleotide sequences in the sample specify the same CDR3. The J gene is TRBJ2-7, the V gene TRBV18; D unresolved. V lost 2 bases and J lost 0, with 11 bases in between. The germline V gene has CDR1 KGHSH and CDR2 LQKENI. The CDR3 has 15 residues. This CDR3 reads CASSPASQVSYEQYF. The CDR3, as DNA: TGTGCCAGCTCACCAGCGTCCCAGGTCTCCTACGAGCAGTACTTC.

The rearrangement uses TRBV6-1 and TRBJ1-1, with a weak D call TRBD1 (6 bases). The CDR3 consists of 11 residues. Germline lookup yields CDR1 MNHNS and CDR2 SASEGT. Trimming removed 6 bases at V and 5 bases at J, with 7 bases between. The CDR3 here is CASRDRTEAFF. Here the CDR3 DNA reads TGTGCCAGCAGGGACAGAACTGAAGCTTTCTTT.

CDR3 residues: CASSQAGGNRARDEQYF. The CDR3, as DNA: TGCGCCAGCAGCCAGGCGGGGGGGAACAGGGCTAGGGACGAGCAGTACTTC. This sequence joins TRBV4-1 and TRBJ2-5; TRBD2 matches 9 bases. The DNA end favors TRBJ2-7, so the J call may be wrong. The CDR3 totals 17 residues. Germline assignment: CDR1 MGHRA and CDR2 YSYEKL.

A single count supports this clone. J is TRBJ2-2 and V is TRBV11-1; TRBD2 matches 8 bases. Trimming removed 3 bases from V and 0 bases from J; junction bases left unmatched: 3. The length of the CDR3 is 16 residues. The germline V gene has CDR1 SGHAT and CDR2 FQDESV (reference sequence). The CDR3 region has the DNA TGTGCCAGCAGCTTGCTTAGCGGGACGAACACCGGGGAGCTGTTTTTT. Amino acid sequence: CASSLLSGTNTGELFF.

The J gene is TRBJ1-5, the V gene TRBV7-8, with 7 bases fitting TRBD1. The germline V gene encodes CDR1 SGHVS and CDR2 FQNEAQ. CDR3 length: 16 residues. With 5 bases clipped from V and 4 bases from J, the junction kept 11 bases outside the gene matches. The CDR3 loop reads CASSKQGSGRNQPQHF. The CDR3 coding sequence is TGTGCCAGCAGCAAACAGGGGAGCGGGAGGAATCAGCCCCAGCATTTT. Filled out from reference TRBV7-8 and TRBJ1-5, the complete variable domain reads GAGVSQSPRYKVAKRGQDVALRCDPISGHVSLFWYQQALGQGPEFLTYFQNEAQLDKSGLPSDRFFAERPEGSVSTLKIQRTQQEDSAVYLCASSKQGSGRNQPQHFGDGTRLSIL.

The chain uses TRBV7-2 and TRBJ1-1; D gene uncertain. The CDR3 is made up of 13 amino acids. V was clipped by 7 bases and J by 0 bases, with 9 bases between them. Germline V gene lookup returns CDR1 SGHTA and CDR2 FQGNSA. The CDR3 spells CASTLLMNTEAFF. The CDR3 nucleotides are TGTGCCAGCACTCTACTTATGAACACTGAAGCTTTCTTT.

The chain is built from TRBV6-4 and TRBJ2-3; 13 bases match TRBD2. Germline loops: CDR1 MRHNA, CDR2 SNTAGT. After removal of 5 bases from V and 4 bases from J, the junction contained 3 bases not matched to a gene. The CDR3 sequence is 15 residues long. The CDR3 sequence is CASSQLAGGPDTQYF. For the CDR3, the DNA is TGTGCCAGCAGTCAACTAGCGGGAGGGCCAGATACGCAGTATTTT.

The V call is TRBV28, the J call TRBJ2-5; 12 bases match TRBD2. CDR1 is MDHEN, CDR2 SYDVKM, per germline. The CDR3 has 17 residues. Unmatched junction bases numbered 6, after V lost 2 bases and J lost 2 bases. As DNA, the CDR3 is TGTGCCAGCAGTTTAGGTGGACTAGCGGGATCACAAGAGACCCAGTACTTC. This translates into CASSLGGLAGSQETQYF.

The chain recombines TRBV11-2 with TRBJ2-1; 7 nucleotides align to TRBD2. CDR3 size: 16 residues. Per germline, CDR1 SGHAT and CDR2 FQNNGV. Germline trimming cut 5 bases from V and 3 bases from J; bases unmatched to any gene: 10. Here the CDR3 DNA reads TGTGCCAGCAGCCGGACCCTAGCGGAGATCTACAATGAGCAGTTCTTC. It specifies CASSRTLAEIYNEQFF.

This clone came up a few times. This rearrangement joins TRBV19 to TRBJ1-5; unclear D gene. The CDR3 has 12 residues. Between the trimmed V and J ends, which lost 5 bases and 6 bases, there was a span of 8 bases. Germline V gene data show CDR1 as LNHDA and CDR2 as SQIVND (reference sequence). The CDR3 loop reads CASSLPSQPQHF. CDR3 nucleotides: TGTGCCAGTAGTCTCCCGAGTCAGCCCCAGCATTTT.

This chain links TRBV11-2 with TRBJ2-1; D remains unclear. Germline V gene lookup returns CDR1 SGHAT and CDR2 FQNNGV. This CDR3 is built from 12 residues. The ends were cut back, 5 bases at V and 9 bases at J, with 11 bases in the middle. The CDR3 region is CASSGRRLEQFF. Here the CDR3 DNA reads TGTGCCAGCAGCGGCCGTCGACTTGAGCAGTTCTTC. The whole variable domain, remainder taken from reference TRBV11-2 and TRBJ2-1, is EAGVAQSPRYKIIEKRQSVAFWCNPISGHATLYWYQQILGQGPKLLIQFQNNGVVDDSQLPKDRFSAERLKGVDSTLKIQPAKLEDSAVYLCASSGRRLEQFFGPGTRLTVL.

The chain couples TRBV6-6 to TRBJ1-5; tentatively, D is TRBD1 (5 bases). Germline loops: CDR1 MNHNY, CDR2 SVGAGI (reference sequence). V lost 10 bases and J lost 3, with 13 bases in between. The CDR3 totals 13 residues. The CDR3: CATRDSVNQPQHF. DNA for the CDR3: TGTGCCACCCGTGACAGCGTCAATCAGCCCCAGCATTTT.

V and J are TRBV27 and TRBJ1-1; D ambiguous. The CDR3 extends over 15 amino acids. Per germline, CDR1 MNHEY and CDR2 SMNVEV (reference sequence). Trimming cost V 3 bases and J 2 bases, with 13 bases left between them. The CDR3 coding sequence is TGTGCCAGCAGTTTTAGAAGTGGAGGCAACACTGAAGCTTTCTTT. Translation: CASSFRSGGNTEAFF.

This rearrangement joins TRBV7-3 to TRBJ2-1, with D maybe TRBD1 (6 bases). Germline assignment: CDR1 SGHTA and CDR2 FQGTGA. The CDR3 loop spans 15 amino acids. Trimming stripped 3 bases from V and 0 bases from J, with 9 bases between. CDR3 sequence (DNA): TGTGCCAGCAGCTTCAGGGGAAGCTCCTACAATGAGCAGTTCTTC. Encoded protein: CASSFRGSSYNEQFF. Full variable domain (missing parts from reference TRBV7-3 and TRBJ2-1): GAGVSQTPSNKVTEKGKYVELRCDPISGHTALYWYRQSLGQGPEFLIYFQGTGAADDSGLPNDRFFAVRPEGSVSTLKIQRTERGDSAVYLCASSFRGSSYNEQFFGPGTRLTVL.

The V gene is TRBV2, the J gene TRBJ1-5, with TRBD1 matching over 7 bases. V lost 6 bases to trimming and J lost 1 base; unmatched junction nucleotides: 3. Germline values: CDR1 SNHLY, CDR2 FYNNEI. This CDR3 is built from 14 residues. The CDR3 here is CASREGASNQPQHF. In DNA form, the CDR3 reads TGTGCCAGCAGGGAGGGGGCGAGCAATCAGCCCCAGCATTTT. The variable domain in full, completed from reference TRBV2 and TRBJ1-5, reads EPEVTQTPSHQVTQMGQEVILRCVPISNHLYFYWYRQILGQKVEFLVSFYNNEISEKSEIFDDQFSVERPDGSNFTLKIRSTKLEDSAMYFCASREGASNQPQHFGDGTRLSIL.

J is TRBJ1-5 and V is TRBV30; D uncertain. Trimming cost V 5 bases and J 1 base, with 12 bases left between them. There are 14 residues in the CDR3. CDR1 GTSNPN and CDR2 SVGIG come from the germline V gene (reference sequence). The CDR3 nucleotides are TGTGCCTGGGGCCCAGGAGGAAGCAATCAGCCCCAGCATTTT. It translates to CAWGPGGSNQPQHF. Using reference TRBV30 and TRBJ1-5 for the parts outside the CDR3, the full variable domain is SQTIHQWPATLVQPVGSPLSLECTVEGTSNPNLYWYRQAAGRGLQLLFYSVGIGQISSEVPQNLSASRPQDRQFILSSKKLLLSDSGFYLCAWGPGGSNQPQHFGDGTRLSIL.

In its sample, this clone was seen once. The V and J genes are TRBV5-1 and TRBJ2-2; 10 positions match TRBD2. Germline CDR1 and CDR2: SGHRS and YFSETQ. Trimming at V came to 4 bases and at J to 5 bases, leaving 5 bases not matched to a gene. The CDR3 length is 15 residues. CDR3 in amino acids: CASSLRLAGTGELFF. The DNA for the CDR3 is TGCGCCAGCAGCCTCAGACTAGCGGGTACCGGGGAGCTGTTTTTT.

The V and J genes are TRBV5-4 and TRBJ1-2, with D perhaps TRBD1 (6 bases). The V end lost 3 bases, the J end lost 5 bases, and 14 bases lay between the germline ends. The germline V gene has CDR1 SGHNT and CDR2 YYREEE (reference sequence). The CDR3 spans 14 residues. In DNA, the CDR3 is TGTGCCAGCAGCTCCGCGCGGGGGCCGTATGGCTACACCTTC. It translates to CASSSARGPYGYTF.

This clone was counted only a few times. J is TRBJ1-1 and V is TRBV19; a possible D gene is TRBD1 (5 bases). V shed 8 bases and J shed 7 bases, with 11 bases lying between them. From germline, CDR1 is LNHDA and CDR2 SQIVND (reference sequence). The CDR3 totals 11 residues. Here the CDR3 DNA reads TGTGCCAGTGGGGCCCTCATTGAAGCTTTCTTT. Amino acids: CASGALIEAFF.

The rearrangement links TRBV4-3 to TRBJ2-6, with D possibly being TRBD2 (7 bases). V lost 4 bases and J 4 bases, leaving 20 bases between the germline ends. Germline values: CDR1 LGHNA, CDR2 YSLEER. The CDR3 loop spans 18 amino acids. CDR3 sequence (DNA): TGCGCCAGCAGCCCCTGGCGGGGGCATCTCGTGGGGGCCAACGTCCTGACTTTC. As protein: CASSPWRGHLVGANVLTF.

This chain links TRBV30 with TRBJ2-7; TRBD1 is a possible D gene (6 bases). Germline CDR1 GTSNPN, CDR2 SVGIG (reference sequence). The germline V and J ends were trimmed by 3 bases and 4 bases, with 13 bases remaining between them. There are 13 residues in the CDR3. This CDR3 is CAWSILGAYEQYF. The CDR3 DNA sequence: TGTGCCTGGAGCATCTTGGGGGCATACGAGCAGTACTTC.

The chain links TRBV19 to TRBJ2-4, with 7 bases aligning to TRBD2. CDR1 and CDR2 (germline): LNHDA, SQIVND (reference sequence). Trimming took 9 bases from V and 3 from J; bases not matched to a gene: 5. This CDR3 comprises 13 residues. In nucleotides, the CDR3 is TGTGCCAGCAGCGGGGCGGACAAAAACATTCAGTACTTC. Translation gives CASSGADKNIQYF.

The rearrangement links TRBV10-3 to TRBJ2-7; 8 bases agree with TRBD1. The junction had 5 bases not matched to a gene; V was cut back by 4 bases and J by 3 bases. The length of the CDR3 is 14 residues. Germline loops: CDR1 ENHRY, CDR2 SYGVKD. The CDR3 reads CAISGGTGSYEQYF. The CDR3 nucleotides read TGTGCCATCAGTGGGGGGACAGGTAGCTACGAGCAGTACTTC.

The gene calls are TRBV29-1 and TRBJ2-1; 8 bases are shared with TRBD2. V was clipped by 1 base and J by 4 bases; unmatched bases: 0. Germline-derived CDR1 and CDR2 are SQVTM and ANQGSEA. This CDR3 comprises 13 residues. DNA for the CDR3: TGCAGCGTTGAAGTAGCGGGATACAATGAGCAGTTCTTC. Translating gives CSVEVAGYNEQFF.

The rearrangement uses TRBV10-1 and TRBJ1-1; no definite D call. V gave up 4 bases and J gave up 2 bases, with 17 bases separating them. The CDR3 is 16 amino acids. Germline V lookup: CDR1 WNHNN, CDR2 SYGVQD (reference sequence). The CDR3 loop reads CASSAPEGGENTEAFF. The CDR3 region has the DNA TGCGCCAGCAGTGCCCCGGAGGGCGGGGAAAACACTGAAGCTTTCTTT.

The chain is built from TRBV4-3 and TRBJ2-7; 8 bases line up with TRBD1. J gave up 6 bases and V 4 bases, and 14 bases lay outside the gene matches. Germline-derived CDR1 and CDR2 are LGHNA and YSLEER. This CDR3 has 16 residues. CDR3 sequence: CASSPMAGAGGVEQYF. The CDR3 DNA follows: TGCGCCAGCAGCCCGATGGCCGGGGCAGGGGGCGTCGAGCAGTACTTC.

Only a few counts were recorded for this clone. The chain links TRBV7-2 to TRBJ1-1; D possibly corresponds to TRBD1 (6 bases). V was pared by 2 bases and J by 5 bases, with 9 bases between. CDR1 is SGHTA and CDR2 is FQGNSA in the germline V gene. This CDR3 is 13 amino acids long. The CDR3 loop is CASSLNRVTEAFF. As DNA, the CDR3 is TGTGCCAGCAGCTTAAACAGGGTGACTGAAGCTTTCTTT.